This TCR beta chain was sequenced in a study of T-cell memory formation after mild COVID-19. Germline assignment: CDR1 ENHRY and CDR2 SYGVKD. The CDR3 sequence is 15 residues long. V was trimmed by 5 bases and J by 0 bases, leaving 11 bases between them. MiXCR, applied by TCRdb to the 5' RACE reads, yields one record per CDR3 protein. Here the sample spans a few hundred thousand distinct CDR3 sequences, roughly 17% being singletons. This clonotype was counted only a few times. J is TRBJ1-5 and V is TRBV10-3; tentatively, D is TRBD1 (6 bases). The TCR originated in a young man who had mild COVID-19 (a few samples of this study predate the infection). Cell type and time point are not known. Sequenced: PBMCs or a T cell subset sorted from them (not recorded which). The CDR3 DNA is TGTGCCATCAGTCGGGACATCCCTAGCAATCAGCCCCAGCATTTT. It is translated as CAISRDIPSNQPQHF.